This TCR beta chain emerged from a study of kidney transplant recipient with SARS-CoV-2 infection. TCRdb called the reads again in MiXCR, with one record for every CDR3 protein. The sample shows 200,000 to 300,000 distinct CDR3 sequences, under 30% of them seen only once. At least ten counts were recorded for this clonotype. V trimming: 6 bases; J trimming: 1 base; junction bases outside the gene matches: 11. The CDR3 sequence is 18 residues long. The germline V gene has CDR1 LNHDA and CDR2 SQIVND (reference sequence). The J gene is TRBJ2-2, the V gene TRBV19; the match to TRBD2 covers 10 bases. The sequencing used a blood sample, collected at baseline and on day 111 from a kidney transplant recipient. This TCR derives from a young adult male patient who had COVID-19 and was a kidney transplant recipient. Among the T cells, some may be from the graft donor. The CDR3 is CASSQQGLAPQNTGELFF. The CDR3 DNA is TGTGCCAGTAGCCAACAGGGACTAGCGCCGCAGAACACCGGGGAGCTGTTTTTT.